These 11 T cell receptor beta chains were all obtained from the same sample, sequenced in a study of control samples from healthy donors and cancer patients. Some clones are missing from TCRdb's copy, which holds only in-frame ones; the method was immunoSEQ multiplex PCR. The sample carries roughly 130,000 clones, approximately 86% recorded once. The sample consisted of blood. Receptors were obtained from a woman aged 25 to 39 in good health.

The V and J genes are TRBV4-1 and TRBJ2-7, with 12 bases aligning to TRBD2. Germline V gene sequence: CDR1 MGHRA, CDR2 YSYEKL. This CDR3 contains 15 residues. J gave up 6 bases and V 5 bases, and 8 bases lay outside the gene matches. CDR3 nucleotides: TGCGCCAGCAGCTCCAGGACTAGCGGGATGGGCGAGCAGTACTTC. Its protein product is CASSSRTSGMGEQYF.

V gene TRBV18 combines with J gene TRBJ2-2; D perhaps matches TRBD1 (5 bases). This CDR3 is 16 amino acids long. Per germline, CDR1 KGHSH and CDR2 LQKENI. V was cut by 4 bases and J by 4 bases, with 16 bases left in between. CDR3 coding DNA: TGTGCCAGCTCACTAAACAGGTTGGGTGCCACCGGGGAGCTGTTTTTT. Translation gives CASSLNRLGATGELFF.

The V gene is TRBV19, the J gene TRBJ1-1, with D unresolved. The CDR3 runs 16 residues. With 1 base removed from V and 3 bases from J, the gap between germline ends came to 15 bases. CDR1 and CDR2 from the germline V gene are LNHDA and SQIVND (reference sequence). Here the CDR3 reads CASSIVAGYPDTEAFF. CDR3 bases: TGTGCCAGTAGTATAGTTGCGGGGTACCCGGACACTGAAGCTTTCTTT.

The chain joins TRBV3-1 (or the pseudogene TRBV3-2) to TRBJ2-5, with 7 bases aligning to TRBD2. After removal of 1 base from V and 3 bases from J, the junction contained 2 bases not matched to a gene. Germline CDR1 is LGHDT and CDR2 is YNNKEL (reference sequence). The CDR3 covers 14 residues. The CDR3 region has the DNA TGTGCCAGCAGCCAAGGGGGGGGAGAAGAGACCCAGTACTTC. Protein product: CASSQGGGEETQYF.

Only one count was recorded for this clone. The V and J genes are TRBV5-6 and TRBJ1-1; D gene ambiguous. V lost 1 base and J 5 bases, leaving 15 bases between the germline ends. Germline-derived CDR1 and CDR2 are SGHDT and YYEEEE. The CDR3 covers 15 residues. The CDR3 DNA sequence: TGTGCCAGCAGCTTGTTGAAGGGTTCGGGGACTGAAGCTTTCTTT. This codes for CASSLLKGSGTEAFF.

V and J are TRBV25-1 and TRBJ2-1, with 8 nucleotides matching TRBD2. The CDR3 loop spans 15 amino acids. Trimming at V came to 5 bases and at J to 8 bases, leaving 11 bases not matched to a gene. CDR1 and CDR2 from the germline V gene are MGHDK and SYGVNS. In DNA, the CDR3 is TGTGCCAGCAGTCCAGCGGGAGCGGGTAGCGATGAGCAGTTCTTC. This gives the protein CASSPAGAGSDEQFF.

The chain recombines TRBV2 with TRBJ2-7, with TRBD2 matching 8 bases. Trimming removed 10 bases from V and 1 base from J; junction bases left unmatched: 6. CDR3 length equals 13 residues. Germline CDR1 is SNHLY and CDR2 is FYNNEI. The CDR3 is CATGGGQSYEQYF. The CDR3 DNA reads TGTGCCACCGGGGGGGGGCAGTCCTACGAGCAGTACTTC.

This CDR3 is CASSEQGESYEQYF. The CDR3 bases are TGTGCCAGCAGTGAACAGGGGGAGTCCTACGAGCAGTACTTC. The chain employs TRBV2 and TRBJ2-7; TRBD1 agrees at 7 bases. Looked up from germline, CDR1 is SNHLY and CDR2 is FYNNEI. CDR3 size: 14 residues. With V trimmed by 2 bases and J by 1 base, 2 bases remained unmatched.

To note about this clone: Additional DNA sequences in this sample encode the identical CDR3. V gene TRBV3-1 (or the pseudogene TRBV3-2) combines with J gene TRBJ1-6; TRBD1 might be the D (6 bases). V lost 6 bases, J lost 7 bases, and 13 bases lay in between. The germline V gene encodes CDR1 LGHDT and CDR2 YNNKEL (reference sequence). The length of the CDR3 is 14 residues. The CDR3 spells CASRIGTLNSPLHF. The DNA for the CDR3 is TGTGCCAGCAGAATCGGGACACTCAATTCACCCCTCCACTTT.

V is TRBV4-1 and J is TRBJ2-5, with TRBD1 identical over 9 bases. CDR3 size: 16 residues. V lost 1 base to trimming and J lost 3 bases; unmatched junction nucleotides: 6. Germline V gives CDR1 MGHRA, CDR2 YSYEKL. CDR3 nucleotide sequence: TGCGCCAGCAGCCAAGGAGCACAGGGGGCTAAAGAGACCCAGTACTTC. Residues: CASSQGAQGAKETQYF.

The chain couples TRBV6-1 to TRBJ2-7, with TRBD2 matching 9 bases. CDR3 size: 14 residues. The germline V gene has CDR1 MNHNS and CDR2 SASEGT. The V gene end was trimmed by 6 bases and the J gene end by 1 base; junction bases not matched to a gene: 4. The CDR3 spells CASSLSGSSYEQYF. The CDR3 nucleotides are TGTGCCAGCAGCCTTAGCGGGAGTTCCTACGAGCAGTACTTC.